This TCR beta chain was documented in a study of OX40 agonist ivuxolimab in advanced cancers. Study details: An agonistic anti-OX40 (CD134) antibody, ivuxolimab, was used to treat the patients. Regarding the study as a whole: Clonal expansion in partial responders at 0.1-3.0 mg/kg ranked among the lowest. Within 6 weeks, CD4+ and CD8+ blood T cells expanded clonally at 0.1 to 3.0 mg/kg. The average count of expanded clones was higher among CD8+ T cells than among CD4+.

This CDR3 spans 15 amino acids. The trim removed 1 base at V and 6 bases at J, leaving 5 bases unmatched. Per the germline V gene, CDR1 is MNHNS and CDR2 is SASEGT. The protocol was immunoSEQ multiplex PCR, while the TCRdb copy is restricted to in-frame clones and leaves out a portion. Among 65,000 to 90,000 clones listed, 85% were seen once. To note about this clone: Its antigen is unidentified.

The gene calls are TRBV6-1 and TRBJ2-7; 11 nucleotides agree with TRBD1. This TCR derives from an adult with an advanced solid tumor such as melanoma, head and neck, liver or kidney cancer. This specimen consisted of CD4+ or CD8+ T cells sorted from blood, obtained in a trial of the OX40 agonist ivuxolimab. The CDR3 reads CASSEGGTGGFEQYF. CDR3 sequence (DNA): TGTGCCAGCAGTGAAGGGGGGACAGGGGGATTCGAGCAGTACTTC.